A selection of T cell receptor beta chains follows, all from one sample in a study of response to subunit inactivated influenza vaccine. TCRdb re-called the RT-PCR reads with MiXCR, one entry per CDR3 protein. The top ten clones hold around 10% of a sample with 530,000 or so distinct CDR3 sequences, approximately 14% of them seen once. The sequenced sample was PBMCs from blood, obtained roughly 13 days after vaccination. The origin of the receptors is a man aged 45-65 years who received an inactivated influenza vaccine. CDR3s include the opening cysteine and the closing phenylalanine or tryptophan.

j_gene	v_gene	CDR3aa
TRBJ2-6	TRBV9	CASSYESSGANVLTF
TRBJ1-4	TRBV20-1	CSAGRTGGDEKLFF
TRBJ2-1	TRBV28	CASSLSAGGWNEQFF
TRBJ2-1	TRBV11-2	CASSLRRETSFPYNEQFF
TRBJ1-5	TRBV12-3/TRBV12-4	CASRPSRRTLQPQHF
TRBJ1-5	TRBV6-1	CASSEWISGTGDRQPQHF
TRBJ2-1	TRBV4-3	CASSQATGSYNEQFF
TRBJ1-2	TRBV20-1	CSASDSSNYGYTF
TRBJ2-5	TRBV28	CASRDIQETQYF
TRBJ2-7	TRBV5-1	CASSHRQAPYEQYF
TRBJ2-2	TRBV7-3	CASSSGPLPGELFF
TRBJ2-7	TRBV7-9	CASSGDFYEQYF
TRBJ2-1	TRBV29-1	CSVSSAREQFF
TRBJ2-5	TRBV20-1	CSASRVYQETQYF
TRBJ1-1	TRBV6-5	CASSYGGGGTEAFF
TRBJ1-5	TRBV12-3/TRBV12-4	CASSHSNQPQHF
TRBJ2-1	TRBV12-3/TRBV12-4	CASSSHGGHTNNEQFF
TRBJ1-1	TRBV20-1	CSARDGTGRAEAFF
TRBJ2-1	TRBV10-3	CAISSTSGSYNEQFF
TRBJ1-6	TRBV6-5	CASSYSGTGSSPPLHF
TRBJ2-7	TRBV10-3	CAIRDSSYEQYF
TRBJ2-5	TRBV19	CASSIVAGETQYF
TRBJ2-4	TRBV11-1	CASSLELSAPDIQYF
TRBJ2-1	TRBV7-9	CASNLGTSGANNEQFF
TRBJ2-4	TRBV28	CASSPGDSKNIQYF
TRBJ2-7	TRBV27	CASSLFSLPGDEQYF
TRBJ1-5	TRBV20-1	CSARGGQGPEPFSNQPQHF
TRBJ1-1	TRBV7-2	CASSITDYTEAFF
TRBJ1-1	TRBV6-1	CASSEIVETEAFF
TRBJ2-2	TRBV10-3	CAISANHRTGELFF
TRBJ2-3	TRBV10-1	CAKSTDTQYF
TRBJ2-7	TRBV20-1	CSARDVVLAGVQEQYF
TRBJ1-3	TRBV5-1	CASSLDGGSGNTIYF
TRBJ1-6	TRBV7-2	CASSLDRGAPLHF
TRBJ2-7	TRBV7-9	CASSLGARDGAYEQYF
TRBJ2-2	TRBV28	CASTTRRLAAPKELFF
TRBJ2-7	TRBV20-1	CSANFGGAISHYEQYF
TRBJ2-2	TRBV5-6	CASSSHPRQGRTGELFF
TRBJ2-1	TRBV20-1	CSARATSGINEQFF
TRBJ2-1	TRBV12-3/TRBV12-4	CASSTSQGINEQFF
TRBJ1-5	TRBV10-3	CAISESFRLFRGQNSNQPQHF
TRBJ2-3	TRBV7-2	CASSLTSARTDTQYF
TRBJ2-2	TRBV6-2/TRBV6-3	CASSYGGISNTGELFF
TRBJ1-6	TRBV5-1	CASSLEAGGNNSPLHF
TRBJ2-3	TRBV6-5	CASSTSGRTDTQYF
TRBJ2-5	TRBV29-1	CSVGPGQSIRETQYF
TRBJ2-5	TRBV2	CASSAPGLAEETQYF
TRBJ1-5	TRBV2	CASSPRTGPQGQPQHF
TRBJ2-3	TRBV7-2	CASSPRTGRGPDTQYF
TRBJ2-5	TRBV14	CASSQLRARGQETQYF
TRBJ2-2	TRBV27	CASLPGAGRGTGELFF
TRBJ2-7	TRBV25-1	CASSEYGAGTYEQYF
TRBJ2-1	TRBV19	CASSVTGPREQFF
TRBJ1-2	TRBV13	CASSLAGRGGYTF
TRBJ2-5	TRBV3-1	CASSQDSGLAGGTQYF
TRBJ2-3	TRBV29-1	CSGRQGSTDTQYF
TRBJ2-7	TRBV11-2	CASSLASTGVYEQYF
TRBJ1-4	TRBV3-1	CASSELDTAEKLFF
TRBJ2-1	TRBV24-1	CATSDPQGLYNEQFF
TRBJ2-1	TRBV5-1	CASSLAPGEQFF